This TCR beta chain was profiled in a study of cytomegalovirus exposure and HLA in healthy donors. The V and J ends lost 3 bases and 9 bases, in that order; junction bases with no gene match: 17. The length of the CDR3 is 17 residues. The germline V gene has CDR1 LNHDA and CDR2 SQIVND (reference sequence). Whole-study findings and limits: Available immune exposure information covered CMV serostatus only.

Primers: 60 Vbeta forward and 13 Jbeta reverse. Repertoires were generated with immunoSEQ multiplex PCR, while TCRdb's copy carries only in-frame clones and drops some. The repertoire holds some 120,000 clones, with over 60% as singletons. To note about this clone: Its antigen is currently unknown.

What was sequenced was PBMCs. V and J are TRBV19 and TRBJ2-1, with TRBD1 matching 7 bases. The sequence came from a woman aged 40 to 49 in good health and CMV-seronegative. DNA for the CDR3: TGTGCCAGTAGTATTCGGGGACAGAGGTTTGGGGAGATTGAGCAGTTCTTC. Encoded protein: CASSIRGQRFGEIEQFF.